A selection of T cell receptor beta chains follows, all from one sample in a study of blood T cell repertoires in COVID-19. Repertoires were generated with immunoSEQ multiplex PCR, while TCRdb's copy carries only in-frame clones and drops some. The sample shows some 130,000 clones, about four fifths of them seen only once. Sequencing used peripheral blood. The receptors originated from a man at least 80 years old with acute or convalescent COVID-19. Both conserved end residues are part of each CDR3. A D gene is named only where the DNA matches it firmly. Expanded clones are given a class, and other clones once, few, many or no size at all.

>TRBV27|TRBD1|once|TRBJ1-4
CASSTAPGQGNEKLFF
TGTGCCAGCAGTACAGCCCCGGGACAGGGGAATGAAAAACTGTTTTTT
>TRBV29-1|NA|NA|TRBJ1-1
CSVVRDTSNTEAFF
TGCAGCGTTGTCCGGGACACTTCGAACACTGAAGCTTTCTTT
>TRBV3-1/TRBV3-2|NA|NA|TRBJ2-1
CASSRNRVEEQFF
TGTGCCAGCTCAAGGAACAGGGTTGAAGAGCAGTTCTTC
>TRBV5-1|TRBD2|NA|TRBJ2-5
CASSLFAIGRETQYF
TGCGCCAGCAGCTTGTTTGCCATCGGGAGGGAGACCCAGTACTTC
>TRBV5-1|NA|NA|TRBJ2-7
CASSFDRTPYEQYF
TGCGCCAGCAGCTTTGACAGGACTCCCTACGAGCAGTACTTC
>TRBV11-2|NA|NA|TRBJ2-3
CASSLDPTDTQYF
TGTGCCAGCAGCTTAGATCCAACAGATACGCAGTATTTT
>TRBV7-9|TRBD2|NA|TRBJ2-3
CASSLVRGVLGDTQYF
TGTGCCAGCAGCTTAGTCCGGGGGGTTCTTGGTGATACGCAGTATTTT
>TRBV5-4|NA|once|TRBJ2-3
CASSRDFLTDTQYF
TGTGCCAGCAGCCGGGACTTTCTCACAGATACGCAGTATTTT
>TRBV18|TRBD1|NA|TRBJ1-2
CASSGQVPRLSGYTF
TGTGCCAGCTCAGGACAGGTCCCTCGGCTGTCCGGCTACACCTTC
>TRBV20-1|NA|NA|TRBJ1-1
CSATRDWEAFF
TGCAGTGCTACCCGGGACTGGGAAGCTTTCTTT
>TRBV6-2/TRBV6-3|NA|NA|TRBJ1-6
CASSYAGQGTPSPLHF
TGTGCCAGCAGTTACGCAGGACAAGGAACCCCATCACCCCTCCACTTT
>TRBV5-4|TRBD1|NA|TRBJ1-2
CASSLDRGSYGYTF
TGTGCCAGCAGCTTGGACAGGGGGTCCTATGGCTACACCTTC
>TRBV2|NA|once|TRBJ1-2
CASRQDSDYGYTF
TGTGCCAGCAGGCAGGATTCGGACTATGGCTACACCTTC
>TRBV7-2|NA|NA|TRBJ2-1
CASPSLASYNEQFF
TGTGCCAGCCCCTCGTTGGCCTCATACAATGAGCAGTTCTTC
>TRBV6-1|NA|NA|TRBJ2-2
CASSEVGIGELFF
TGTGCCAGCAGTGAAGTGGGCATCGGGGAGCTGTTTTTT
>TRBV18|TRBD1|once|TRBJ2-7
CASSPGQGSYEQYF
TGTGCCAGCTCCCCGGGACAGGGTTCCTACGAGCAGTACTTC
>TRBV18|TRBD1|NA|TRBJ2-7
CASSPGTGTYEQYF
TGTGCCAGCTCACCTGGGACAGGGACCTACGAGCAGTACTTC
>TRBV10-3|NA|NA|TRBJ1-1
CAISPSSNAVTEAFF
TGTGCCATCAGCCCGTCGTCAAATGCGGTCACTGAAGCTTTCTTT
>TRBV7-2|NA|NA|TRBJ1-6
CASSSWGPGNHSPLHF
TGTGCCAGCAGCTCCTGGGGTCCAGGGAATCATTCACCCCTCCACTTT
>TRBV18|NA|once|TRBJ2-1
CASSPLVASYNEQFF
TGTGCCAGCTCACCACTTGTAGCCTCCTACAATGAGCAGTTCTTC
>TRBV2|NA|NA|TRBJ2-5
CASSDRGGETQYF
TGTGCCAGCAGTGACAGGGGCGGAGAGACCCAGTACTTC
>TRBV5-1|NA|NA|TRBJ2-2
CASSLEVTGELFF
TGCGCCAGCTCCCTTGAGGTGACCGGGGAGCTGTTTTTT
>TRBV5-1|TRBD1|NA|TRBJ2-3
CASSLRDSVADTQYF
TGCGCCAGCAGCCTCCGGGACAGCGTTGCAGATACGCAGTATTTT
>TRBV5-1|NA|NA|TRBJ1-3
CASSLGQTGNTIYF
TGCGCCAGCAGCTTGGGACAAACTGGAAACACCATATATTTT
>TRBV2|TRBD2|NA|TRBJ2-5
CASSEEGTSKETQYF
TGTGCCAGCAGTGAAGAAGGGACTAGTAAAGAGACCCAGTACTTC
>TRBV27|TRBD2|few|TRBJ2-7
CASKRGVTSYEQYF
TGTGCCAGCAAGCGGGGGGTAACCTCCTACGAGCAGTACTTC
>TRBV7-9|NA|NA|TRBJ1-1
CASSLNRANTEAFF
TGTGCCAGCAGCTTAAACAGGGCTAACACTGAAGCTTTCTTT
>TRBV19|NA|NA|TRBJ2-4
CASSITGRALAKNIQYF
TGTGCCAGTAGTATAACAGGGAGAGCACTAGCCAAAAACATTCAGTACTTC
>TRBV3-1/TRBV3-2|TRBD1|NA|TRBJ1-1
CASSPGTAGTEAFF
TGTGCCAGTTCTCCAGGGACAGCAGGCACTGAAGCTTTCTTT
>TRBV2|TRBD1|NA|TRBJ1-4
CASGQGALIEKLFF
TGTGCCAGTGGACAGGGGGCTCTTATTGAAAAACTGTTTTTT
>TRBV2|NA|NA|TRBJ2-1
CASTLQGTNYNEQFF
TGTGCCAGCACCTTACAGGGAACCAACTACAATGAGCAGTTCTTC
>TRBV18|NA|NA|TRBJ2-4
CASSPNGADIQYF
TGTGCCAGCTCACCGAATGGGGCGGACATTCAGTACTTC
>TRBV7-9|TRBD1|few|TRBJ1-3
CASRDTGVSSGNTIYF
TGTGCCAGCAGGGATACAGGGGTTAGCTCTGGAAACACCATATATTTT